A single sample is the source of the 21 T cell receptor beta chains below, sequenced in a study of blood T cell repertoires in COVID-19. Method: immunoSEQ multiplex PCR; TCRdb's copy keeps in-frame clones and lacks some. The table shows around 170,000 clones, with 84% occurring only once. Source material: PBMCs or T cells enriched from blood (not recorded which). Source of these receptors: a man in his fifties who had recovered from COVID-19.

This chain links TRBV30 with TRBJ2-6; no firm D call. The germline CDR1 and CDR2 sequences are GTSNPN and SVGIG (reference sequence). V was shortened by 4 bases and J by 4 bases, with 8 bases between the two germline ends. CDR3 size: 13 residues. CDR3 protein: CAWTPAGANVLTF. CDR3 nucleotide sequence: TGTGCCTGGACCCCTGCGGGGGCCAACGTCCTGACTTTC.

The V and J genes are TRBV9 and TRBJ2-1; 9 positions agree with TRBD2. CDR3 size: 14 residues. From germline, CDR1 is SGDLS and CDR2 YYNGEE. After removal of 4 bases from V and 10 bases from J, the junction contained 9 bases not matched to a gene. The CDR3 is CASSPWTSVREQFF. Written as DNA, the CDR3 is TGTGCCAGCAGCCCATGGACTAGCGTCAGGGAGCAGTTCTTC.

The CDR3: CASSLRLAGEEYF. CDR3 DNA: TGTGCCAGCAGCCTAAGACTAGCGGGGGAGGAGTATTTT. The chain links TRBV12-3 or TRBV12-4 to TRBJ2-3, with TRBD2 matching 12 bases. The ends lost 6 bases at V and 13 bases at J; junction bases unmatched: 8. This CDR3 is built from 13 residues.

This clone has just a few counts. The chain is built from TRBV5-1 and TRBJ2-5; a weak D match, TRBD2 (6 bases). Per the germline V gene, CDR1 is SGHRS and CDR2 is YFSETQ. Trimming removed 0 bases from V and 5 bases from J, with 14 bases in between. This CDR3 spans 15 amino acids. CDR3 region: CASSLVPLARETQYF. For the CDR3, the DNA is TGCGCCAGCAGCTTGGTTCCCCTAGCGCGGGAGACCCAGTACTTC.

The CDR3 loop is CASSEALTGRGFVLHF. Here the CDR3 DNA reads TGTGCCAGCAGTGAAGCTTTGACAGGTAGAGGGTTTGTCCTCCACTTT. The V and J genes are TRBV2 and TRBJ1-6, with a weak D call TRBD1 (6 bases). CDR1 is SNHLY, CDR2 FYNNEI, per germline. CDR3 length equals 16 residues. V lost 0 bases, J lost 15 bases, and 21 bases lay in between.

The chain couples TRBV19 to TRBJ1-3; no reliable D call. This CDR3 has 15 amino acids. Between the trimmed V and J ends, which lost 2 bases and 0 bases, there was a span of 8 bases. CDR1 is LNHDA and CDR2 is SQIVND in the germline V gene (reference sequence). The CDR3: CASSISRYSGNTIYF. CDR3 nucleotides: TGTGCCAGTAGTATATCCCGGTACTCTGGAAACACCATATATTTT.

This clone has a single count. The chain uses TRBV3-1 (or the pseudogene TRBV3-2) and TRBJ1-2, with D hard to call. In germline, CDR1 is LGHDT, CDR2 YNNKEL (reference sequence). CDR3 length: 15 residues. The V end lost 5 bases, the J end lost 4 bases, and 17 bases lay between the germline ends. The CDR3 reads CASSSEIDGAYGYTF. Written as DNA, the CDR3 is TGTGCCAGCAGCAGCGAGATTGACGGCGCCTATGGCTACACCTTC.

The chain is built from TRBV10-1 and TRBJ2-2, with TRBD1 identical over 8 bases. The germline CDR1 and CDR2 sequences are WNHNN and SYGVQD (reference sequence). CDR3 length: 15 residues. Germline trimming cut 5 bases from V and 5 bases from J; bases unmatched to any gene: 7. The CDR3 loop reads CASSRGQGRTGELFF. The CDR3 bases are TGCGCCAGCAGTCGAGGACAGGGAAGGACCGGGGAGCTGTTTTTT.

The DNA for the CDR3 is TGTGCCAGCAGCTTAGGAGCGGGACTAGCGGGGGGCTACCAAGAGACCCAGTACTTC. As protein: CASSLGAGLAGGYQETQYF. The chain uses TRBV11-2 and TRBJ2-5, with 15 bases fitting TRBD2. Germline V gene lookup returns CDR1 SGHAT and CDR2 FQNNGV. The CDR3 totals 19 residues. Trimming at V came to 1 base and at J to 0 bases, leaving 6 bases not matched to a gene.

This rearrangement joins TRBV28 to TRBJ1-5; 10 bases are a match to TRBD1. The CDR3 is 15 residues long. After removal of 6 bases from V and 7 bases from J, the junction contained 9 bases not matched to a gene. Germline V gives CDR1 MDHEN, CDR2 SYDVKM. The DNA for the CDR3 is TGTGCCAGCAGCCAGGGACAGGGGAACAGCCAGCCCCAGCATTTT. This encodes CASSQGQGNSQPQHF.

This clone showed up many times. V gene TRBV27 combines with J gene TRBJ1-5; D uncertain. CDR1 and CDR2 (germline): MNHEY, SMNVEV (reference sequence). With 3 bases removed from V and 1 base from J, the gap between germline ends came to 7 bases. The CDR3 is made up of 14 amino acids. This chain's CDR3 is CASSLYGSNQPQHF. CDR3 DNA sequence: TGTGCCAGCAGTTTGTACGGGAGCAATCAGCCCCAGCATTTT.

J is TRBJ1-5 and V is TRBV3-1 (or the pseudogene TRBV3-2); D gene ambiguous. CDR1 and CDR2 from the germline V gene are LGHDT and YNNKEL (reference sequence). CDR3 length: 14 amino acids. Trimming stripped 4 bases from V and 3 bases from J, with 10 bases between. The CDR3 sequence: CASSRAGDNQPQHF. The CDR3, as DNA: TGTGCCAGCAGCCGAGCCGGGGACAATCAGCCCCAGCATTTT.

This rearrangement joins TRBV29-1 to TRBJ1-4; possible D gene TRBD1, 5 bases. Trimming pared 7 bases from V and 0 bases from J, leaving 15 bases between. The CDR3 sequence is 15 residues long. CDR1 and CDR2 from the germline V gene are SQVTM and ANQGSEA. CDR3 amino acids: CSALRGTSTNEKLFF. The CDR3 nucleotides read TGCAGCGCCCTAAGAGGGACTTCAACTAATGAAAAACTGTTTTTT.

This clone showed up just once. This CDR3 is CASSRSAPGQLNEKLFF. The CDR3 coding sequence is TGCGCCAGCAGCCGAAGCGCGCCGGGACAGTTAAATGAAAAACTGTTTTTT. The gene calls are TRBV5-1 and TRBJ1-4; 7 positions match TRBD1. This CDR3 region has 17 residues. Germline values: CDR1 SGHRS, CDR2 YFSETQ. With 4 bases clipped from V and 5 bases from J, the junction kept 14 bases outside the gene matches.

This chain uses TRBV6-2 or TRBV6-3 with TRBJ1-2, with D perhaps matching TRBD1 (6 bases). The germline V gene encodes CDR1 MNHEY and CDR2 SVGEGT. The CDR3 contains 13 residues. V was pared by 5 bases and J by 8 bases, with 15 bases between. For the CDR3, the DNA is TGTGCCAGCAGTACGGGCGGACAGAGGGGCTACACCTTC. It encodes CASSTGGQRGYTF.

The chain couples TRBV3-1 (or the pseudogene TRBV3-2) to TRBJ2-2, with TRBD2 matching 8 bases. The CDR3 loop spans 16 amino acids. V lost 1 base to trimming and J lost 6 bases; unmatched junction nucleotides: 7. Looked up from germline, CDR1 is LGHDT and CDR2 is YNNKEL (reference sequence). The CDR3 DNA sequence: TGTGCCAGCAGCCAAGTCGGGGGGGCGAGAGCCGGGGAGCTGTTTTTT. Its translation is CASSQVGGARAGELFF.

In nucleotides, the CDR3 is TGCAGCGTTGAGGGGCGACAGGACTCCTACAATGAGCAGTTCTTC. This encodes CSVEGRQDSYNEQFF. The rearrangement links TRBV29-1 to TRBJ2-1; D perhaps matches TRBD1 (6 bases). The CDR3 contains 15 residues. Between the trimmed V and J ends, which lost 3 bases and 0 bases, there was a span of 12 bases. The V gene's germline CDR1 is SQVTM and CDR2 ANQGSEA.

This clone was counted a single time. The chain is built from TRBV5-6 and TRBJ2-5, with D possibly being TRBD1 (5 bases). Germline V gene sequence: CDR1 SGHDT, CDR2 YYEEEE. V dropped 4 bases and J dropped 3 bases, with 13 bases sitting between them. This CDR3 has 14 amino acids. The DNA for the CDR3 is TGTGCCAGCAGCCTCGACGACAGAGAAGAGACCCAGTACTTC. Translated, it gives CASSLDDREETQYF.

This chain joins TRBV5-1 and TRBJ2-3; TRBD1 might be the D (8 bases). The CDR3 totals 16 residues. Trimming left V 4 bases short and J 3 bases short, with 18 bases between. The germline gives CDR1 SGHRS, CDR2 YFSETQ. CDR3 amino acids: CASSLRQGRGTDTQYF. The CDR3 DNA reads TGCGCCAGCAGCCTACGACAGGGGCGGGGGACAGATACGCAGTATTTT.

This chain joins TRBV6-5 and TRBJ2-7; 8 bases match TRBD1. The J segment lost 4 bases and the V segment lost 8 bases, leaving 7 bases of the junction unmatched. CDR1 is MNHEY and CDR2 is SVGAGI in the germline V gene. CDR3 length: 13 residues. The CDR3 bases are TGTGCCAGCTCCAACAGGGGGTTATACGAGCAGTACTTC. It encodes CASSNRGLYEQYF.

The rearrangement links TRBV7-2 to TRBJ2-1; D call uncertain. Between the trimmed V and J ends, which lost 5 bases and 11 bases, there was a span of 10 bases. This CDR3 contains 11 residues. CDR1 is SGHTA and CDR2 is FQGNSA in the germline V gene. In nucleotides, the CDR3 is TGTGCCAGCAGCCAAACAGTACAGCAGTTCTTC. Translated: CASSQTVQQFF.